The present T cell receptor beta chain was sequenced within a study of blood T cell repertoires in COVID-19. Profiled with immunoSEQ multiplex PCR; TCRdb holds only in-frame clones, not every one. The sample carries about 230,000 clones, approximately 85% recorded once. V lost 4 bases and J lost 10, with 16 bases in between. The germline gives CDR1 GTSNPN, CDR2 SVGIG (reference sequence). CDR3 size: 12 residues. Sequencing was done on a sample of peripheral blood. The sequence derives from a man aged 45-60 years with COVID-19, enrolled during active disease. The rearrangement joins TRBV30 to TRBJ1-1, with D unclear. The CDR3, as DNA: TGTGCCTGGAAAGCGGCCCCAGGAGCAGCTTTCTTT. Translated, it gives CAWKAAPGAAFF.